Each of the 29 T cell receptor beta chains below was sequenced from the same sample in a study of blood T cell repertoires in COVID-19. Some clones are missing from TCRdb's copy, which holds only in-frame ones; the method was immunoSEQ multiplex PCR. The data contain approximately 170,000 clones, around 85% of them singletons. Sequences were obtained from peripheral blood. The receptors shown here come from a man at least 80 years old with COVID-19, enrolled during active disease.

J is TRBJ2-3 and V is TRBV12-3 or TRBV12-4; D is perhaps TRBD2 (6 bases). Trimming pared 5 bases from V and 8 bases from J, leaving 14 bases between. The CDR3 contains 13 residues. The CDR3 DNA sequence: TGTGCCAGCAGTGATAGACGGGGACTTACGCAGTATTTT. Translation gives CASSDRRGLTQYF.

The V gene is TRBV7-9, the J gene TRBJ1-1; D call uncertain. Trimming took 0 bases from V and 6 from J, leaving 8 bases between them. The germline gives CDR1 SEHNR, CDR2 FQNEAQ (reference sequence). This CDR3 comprises 13 residues. CDR3 sequence (DNA): TGTGCCAGCAGCTTAGCTAGTATACCTGAAGCTTTCTTT. Protein product: CASSLASIPEAFF.

This clone was seen just once. This chain links TRBV5-4 with TRBJ2-5; 11 nucleotides match TRBD2. This CDR3 comprises 17 residues. V shed 0 bases, J shed 0 bases, and the junction held 4 bases outside the gene matches. Germline V gene data show CDR1 as SGHNT and CDR2 as YYREEE (reference sequence). The CDR3 loop is CASSLVSGGGYQETQYF. The CDR3 region has the DNA TGTGCCAGCAGCTTGGTTAGCGGGGGGGGGTACCAAGAGACCCAGTACTTC.

V gene TRBV2 combines with J gene TRBJ2-2, with D unresolved. This CDR3 comprises 15 residues. Trimming cost V 7 bases and J 6 bases, with 18 bases left between them. Germline CDR1 is SNHLY and CDR2 is FYNNEI. CDR3 bases: TGTGCCAGCACCCAACTATCGTATAAGTCCGGGGAGCTGTTTTTT. This codes for CASTQLSYKSGELFF. The whole variable domain, remainder taken from reference TRBV2 and TRBJ2-2, is EPEVTQTPSHQVTQMGQEVILRCVPISNHLYFYWYRQILGQKVEFLVSFYNNEISEKSEIFDDQFSVERPDGSNFTLKIRSTKLEDSAMYFCASTQLSYKSGELFFGEGSRLTVL.

This chain uses TRBV6-5 with TRBJ1-5; TRBD1 matches 7 bases. The V and J ends lost 0 bases and 1 base, in that order; junction bases with no gene match: 0. The germline gives CDR1 MNHEY, CDR2 SVGAGI. The CDR3 is 15 amino acids. CDR3: CASSYSGQSNQPQHF. CDR3 DNA sequence: TGTGCCAGCAGTTACTCGGGACAGAGCAATCAGCCCCAGCATTTT.

The rearrangement links TRBV2 to TRBJ2-7; 10 nucleotides match TRBD1. The CDR3 runs to 14 residues. CDR1 is SNHLY, CDR2 FYNNEI, per germline. Losses at the gene ends were 7 bases for V and 2 bases for J; bases not matched to a gene: 5. CDR3 loop: CASKGQGGPYEQYF. CDR3 sequence (DNA): TGTGCCAGCAAAGGACAGGGGGGCCCCTACGAGCAGTACTTC.

This clone has only one observation. V is TRBV7-2 and J is TRBJ2-2; D might be TRBD1 (6 bases). Germline-derived CDR1 and CDR2 are SGHTA and FQGNSA. V was trimmed by 4 bases and J by 5 bases, leaving 14 bases between them. The CDR3 spans 15 residues. The CDR3, as DNA: TGTGCCAGCAGCTGGAAAACAGGGTTTACCGGGGAGCTGTTTTTT. Protein sequence: CASSWKTGFTGELFF.

The rearrangement joins TRBV27 to TRBJ1-4, with a weak D call TRBD1 (5 bases). V lost 6 bases, J lost 7 bases, and 12 bases lay in between. The CDR3 is 13 amino acids. Per the germline V gene, CDR1 is MNHEY and CDR2 is SMNVEV (reference sequence). CDR3 nucleotides: TGTGCCAGCAGGGGAGGGGCATTTGAAAAACTGTTTTTT. Its translation: CASRGGAFEKLFF. Full variable domain (remainder filled in from reference TRBV27 and TRBJ1-4): EAQVTQNPRYLITVTGKKLTVTCSQNMNHEYMSWYRQDPGLGLRQIYYSMNVEVTDKGDVPEGYKVSRKEKRNFPLILESPSPNQTSLYFCASRGGAFEKLFFGSGTQLSVL.

V gene TRBV5-1 combines with J gene TRBJ1-5; D call uncertain. CDR1 and CDR2 from the germline V gene are SGHRS and YFSETQ. The CDR3 is made up of 13 amino acids. V was cut by 5 bases and J by 4 bases, with 10 bases left in between. The CDR3 reads CASRLDDNQPQHF. DNA of the CDR3: TGCGCCAGCAGACTAGACGATAATCAGCCCCAGCATTTT.

V usage is TRBV20-1 and J usage is TRBJ1-1; tentatively, D is TRBD1 (6 bases). The CDR3 is 13 residues long. The germline V gene encodes CDR1 DFQATT and CDR2 SNEGSKA (reference sequence). With 3 bases removed from V and 5 bases from J, the gap between germline ends came to 13 bases. The CDR3 DNA sequence: TGCAGTGCTAGTGAGGGGGGGTGGACTGAAGCTTTCTTT. As protein: CSASEGGWTEAFF.

V and J are TRBV9 and TRBJ1-3; no clear D. CDR3 length: 15 residues. Trimming took off 3 bases at V and 0 bases at J, with 10 bases between the two ends. The germline V gene has CDR1 SGDLS and CDR2 YYNGEE. CDR3 residues: CASSGSGGSGNTIYF. DNA of the CDR3: TGTGCCAGCAGCGGCTCAGGAGGCTCTGGAAACACCATATATTTT.

The chain employs TRBV4-2 and TRBJ1-2; 10 positions match TRBD1. J was trimmed by 8 bases and V by 0 bases; bases with no gene match: 3. The CDR3 extends over 14 amino acids. From germline, CDR1 is LGHNA and CDR2 YNFKEQ. The CDR3 sequence is CASSQEGQGWGYTF. In nucleotides, the CDR3 is TGTGCCAGCAGCCAAGAGGGACAGGGGTGGGGCTACACCTTC.

The CDR3 DNA sequence: TGTGCCAGCACGATACTTCTATCCGCCGAAGCTTTCTTT. Residues: CASTILLSAEAFF. The V gene is TRBV6-5, the J gene TRBJ1-1; no reliable D call. The CDR3 has 13 amino acids. In germline, CDR1 is MNHEY, CDR2 SVGAGI. The V and J ends lost 7 bases and 8 bases respectively, with 17 bases between them.

CDR3: CASEGGDSNQPQHF. The CDR3 bases are TGTGCCAGCGAAGGGGGGGATAGCAATCAGCCCCAGCATTTT. This chain uses TRBV2 with TRBJ1-5, with a possible D match to TRBD1 (6 bases). V was shortened by 8 bases and J by 0 bases, with 11 bases between the two germline ends. This CDR3 region has 14 residues. CDR1 is SNHLY, CDR2 FYNNEI, per germline. The variable domain in full, with the rest retrieved from reference TRBV2 and TRBJ1-5, is EPEVTQTPSHQVTQMGQEVILRCVPISNHLYFYWYRQILGQKVEFLVSFYNNEISEKSEIFDDQFSVERPDGSNFTLKIRSTKLEDSAMYFCASEGGDSNQPQHFGDGTRLSIL.

This rearrangement joins TRBV19 to TRBJ2-1; the match to TRBD2 covers 13 bases. Germline V gene sequence: CDR1 LNHDA, CDR2 SQIVND (reference sequence). Losses at the gene ends were 7 bases for V and 4 bases for J; bases not matched to a gene: 10. CDR3 length: 17 amino acids. This chain's CDR3 is CASTPPAGLAGYNEQFF. CDR3 sequence (DNA): TGTGCCAGTACCCCCCCAGCGGGACTAGCGGGGTACAATGAGCAGTTCTTC.

In its sample, this clone was seen once. V usage is TRBV2 and J usage is TRBJ1-1; D may be TRBD1 (6 bases). V was clipped by 10 bases and J by 3 bases, with 15 bases between them. CDR3 length equals 13 residues. The germline V gene encodes CDR1 SNHLY and CDR2 FYNNEI. The CDR3: CAIDGTSDTEAFF. The DNA for the CDR3 is TGTGCCATTGACGGGACATCGGACACTGAAGCTTTCTTT.

V gene TRBV5-5 combines with J gene TRBJ2-5; 8 nucleotides match TRBD1. Trimming cost V 0 bases and J 4 bases; bases outside gene matches: 5. From germline, CDR1 is SGHKS and CDR2 YYEKEE (reference sequence). This CDR3 region has 15 residues. The CDR3 reads CASSLGRGLRETQYF. The DNA for the CDR3 is TGTGCCAGCAGCTTGGGCAGGGGGCTAAGAGAGACCCAGTACTTC.

This clone was picked up one time. Written as DNA, the CDR3 is TGTGCCAGCAGCTTAGGCCAGACAGGGGGGCCCCAAGAGACCCAGTACTTC. It is translated as CASSLGQTGGPQETQYF. The rearrangement links TRBV7-2 to TRBJ2-5, with 9 bases identical to TRBD1. With 1 base clipped from V and 1 base from J, the junction kept 7 bases outside the gene matches. Germline V CDR1 and CDR2: SGHTA, FQGNSA. The CDR3 totals 17 residues.

This clone was seen only a few times. The chain joins TRBV10-3 to TRBJ1-3; 9 positions match TRBD1. V dropped 3 bases and J dropped 0; count of bases not matched to a gene: 9. Germline CDR1 reads ENHRY; CDR2 reads SYGVKD. This CDR3 region has 18 residues. The CDR3 spells CAISENRGPTSSGNTIYF. The CDR3 region has the DNA TGTGCCATCAGTGAAAACAGGGGGCCTACGAGCTCTGGAAACACCATATATTTT.

This chain links TRBV5-5 with TRBJ2-1, with TRBD1 as a possible D gene (6 bases). The germline V and J ends were trimmed by 5 bases and 0 bases, with 15 bases remaining between them. CDR3 length: 16 amino acids. Germline V lookup: CDR1 SGHKS, CDR2 YYEKEE (reference sequence). CDR3 residues: CASRTGTPISYNEQFF. The CDR3 region has the DNA TGTGCCAGCAGGACCGGGACACCGATCTCCTACAATGAGCAGTTCTTC. The full variable domain, rest sourced from reference TRBV5-5 and TRBJ2-1, is DAGVTQSPTHLIKTRGQQVTLRCSPISGHKSVSWYQQVLGQGPQFIFQYYEKEERGRGNFPDRFSARQFPNYSSELNVNALLLGDSALYLCASRTGTPISYNEQFFGPGTRLTVL.

The V and J genes are TRBV9 and TRBJ2-7, with 8 bases lining up with TRBD2. The trim removed 3 bases at V and 2 bases at J, leaving 13 bases unmatched. The CDR3 has 17 residues. Germline-derived CDR1 and CDR2 are SGDLS and YYNGEE. In nucleotides, the CDR3 is TGTGCCAGCAGCGCAGATCCGGGGGGGCTTCGGACCTACGAGCAGTACTTC. This gives the protein CASSADPGGLRTYEQYF. Combining the CDR3 with reference TRBV9 and TRBJ2-7 gives the whole variable domain DSGVTQTPKHLITATGQRVTLRCSPRSGDLSVYWYQQSLDQGLQFLIQYYNGEERAKGNILERFSAQQFPDLHSELNLSSLELGDSALYFCASSADPGGLRTYEQYFGPGTRLTVT.

V is TRBV3-1 (or the pseudogene TRBV3-2) and J is TRBJ1-1; no clear D. The CDR3 loop spans 14 amino acids. With 0 bases removed from V and 10 bases from J, the gap between germline ends came to 15 bases. Germline CDR1 is LGHDT and CDR2 is YNNKEL (reference sequence). The CDR3 is CASSQDAAARRAFF. As DNA, the CDR3 is TGTGCCAGCAGCCAAGATGCGGCCGCCCGACGAGCTTTCTTT.

The chain is built from TRBV19 and TRBJ2-2, with 11 bases matching TRBD2. The germline gives CDR1 LNHDA, CDR2 SQIVND (reference sequence). The length of the CDR3 is 15 residues. Unmatched junction bases numbered 3, after V lost 3 bases and J lost 6 bases. The CDR3 here is CASSILAGGAGELFF. The CDR3 region has the DNA TGTGCCAGTAGTATCCTAGCGGGGGGAGCCGGGGAGCTGTTTTTT.

V and J are TRBV5-1 and TRBJ2-1; D is perhaps TRBD2 (6 bases). The CDR3 consists of 16 residues. Trimming took 0 bases from V and 7 from J, leaving 17 bases between them. The germline V gene encodes CDR1 SGHRS and CDR2 YFSETQ. CDR3 sequence: CASSLEARTAGNEQFF. CDR3 coding DNA: TGCGCCAGCAGCTTGGAAGCTCGGACGGCGGGGAATGAGCAGTTCTTC. The full variable domain, in which reference TRBV5-1 and TRBJ2-1 provide the parts outside the CDR3, is KAGVTQTPRYLIKTRGQQVTLSCSPISGHRSVSWYQQTPGQGLQFLFEYFSETQRNKGNFPGRFSGRQFSNSRSEMNVSTLELGDSALYLCASSLEARTAGNEQFFGPGTRLTVL.

This chain connects TRBV19 to TRBJ1-6, with 9 bases fitting TRBD1. The V and J ends lost 3 bases and 10 bases, in that order; junction bases with no gene match: 7. Germline V CDR1 and CDR2: LNHDA, SQIVND (reference sequence). This CDR3 comprises 15 residues. The CDR3 DNA follows: TGTGCCAGTAGTATCGGGACAGGGAGAAGCTCACCCCTCCACTTT. Its protein is CASSIGTGRSSPLHF. The complete variable domain, with remaining parts taken from reference TRBV19 and TRBJ1-6, reads DGGITQSPKYLFRKEGQNVTLSCEQNLNHDAMYWYRQDPGQGLRLIYYSQIVNDFQKGDIAEGYSVSREKKESFPLTVTSAQKNPTAFYLCASSIGTGRSSPLHFGNGTRLTVT.

V and J are TRBV5-6 and TRBJ2-5; TRBD1 aligns across 8 bases. The CDR3 has 14 residues. Per the germline V gene, CDR1 is SGHDT and CDR2 is YYEEEE. Trimming at V came to 3 bases and at J to 3 bases, leaving 4 bases not matched to a gene. CDR3 amino acids: CASSSNRGEETQYF. The CDR3 DNA reads TGTGCCAGCAGCTCTAACAGGGGGGAAGAGACCCAGTACTTC.

The J gene is TRBJ1-3, the V gene TRBV9, with 7 bases fitting TRBD1. The V segment lost 3 bases and the J segment 0 bases; nucleotides outside the gene matches: 3. Germline V gene data show CDR1 as SGDLS and CDR2 as YYNGEE. CDR3 length: 15 residues. The CDR3 DNA reads as TGTGCCAGCAGCGCATGGACAGGCTCTGGAAACACCATATATTTT. Protein: CASSAWTGSGNTIYF.

This chain links TRBV5-1 with TRBJ1-1; 7 nucleotides align to TRBD1. The V gene end was trimmed by 5 bases and the J gene end by 2 bases; junction bases not matched to a gene: 9. Germline CDR1 and CDR2: SGHRS and YFSETQ. The CDR3 covers 15 residues. In DNA, the CDR3 is TGCGCCAGCAGTTTGAACAGGGGACCAAACACTGAAGCTTTCTTT. Protein sequence: CASSLNRGPNTEAFF.

The rearrangement uses TRBV9 and TRBJ2-1; 10 positions match TRBD1. J gave up 7 bases and V 3 bases, and 7 bases lay outside the gene matches. The CDR3 runs to 15 residues. The germline CDR1 and CDR2 sequences are SGDLS and YYNGEE. The CDR3 here is CASSARDRGLNEQFF. The CDR3 DNA is TGTGCCAGCAGCGCCCGGGACAGGGGATTGAATGAGCAGTTCTTC.